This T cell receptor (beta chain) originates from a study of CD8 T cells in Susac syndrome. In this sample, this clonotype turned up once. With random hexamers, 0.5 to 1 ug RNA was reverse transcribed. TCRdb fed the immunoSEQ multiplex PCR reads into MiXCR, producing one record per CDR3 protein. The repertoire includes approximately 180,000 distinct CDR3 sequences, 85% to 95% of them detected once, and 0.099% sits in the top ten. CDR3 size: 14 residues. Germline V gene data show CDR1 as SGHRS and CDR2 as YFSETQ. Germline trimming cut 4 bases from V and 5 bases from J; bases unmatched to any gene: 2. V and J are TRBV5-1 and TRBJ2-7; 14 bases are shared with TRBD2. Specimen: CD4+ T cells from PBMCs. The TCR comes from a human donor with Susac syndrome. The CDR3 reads CASSETSGGDEQYF. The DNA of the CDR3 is TGCGCCAGCAGCGAGACTAGCGGGGGGGACGAGCAGTACTTC.